The 9 T cell receptor beta chains given below trace back to one sample, sequenced in a study of blood T cell repertoires in COVID-19. Clones were read by immunoSEQ multiplex PCR, and TCRdb kept only the in-frame ones, dropping some. The sample consists of some 66,000 clones, over 85% of them appearing once. The specimen was peripheral blood. These receptors all come from a man aged 70 or older with active COVID-19.

This chain uses TRBV27 with TRBJ2-7; 8 bases match TRBD2. This CDR3 region has 14 residues. The ends lost 6 bases at V and 0 bases at J; junction bases unmatched: 4. Germline lookup yields CDR1 MNHEY and CDR2 SMNVEV (reference sequence). CDR3 DNA sequence: TGTGCCAGCAGCCCTCGGGGGGGCTCCTACGAGCAGTACTTC. Its translation: CASSPRGGSYEQYF.

This rearrangement joins TRBV5-3 to TRBJ1-5, with D perhaps TRBD1 (6 bases). TRBV5-3 counts as an open reading frame of uncertain function. Trimming pared 0 bases from V and 0 bases from J, leaving 16 bases between. The CDR3 contains 18 residues. CDR3 sequence: CARSLASLGHPSNQPQHF. The CDR3, as DNA: TGTGCCAGAAGCTTGGCCTCTTTGGGACACCCTAGCAATCAGCCCCAGCATTTT.

The genes are TRBV5-1 and TRBJ1-6, with TRBD1 matching 9 bases. This CDR3 has 20 amino acids. From germline, CDR1 is SGHRS and CDR2 YFSETQ. With 4 bases clipped from V and 6 bases from J, the junction kept 20 bases outside the gene matches. DNA of the CDR3: TGCGCCAGCAGCGTCAACGGCGCGTGGACAGGGGTTGATGGTAATTCACCCCTCCACTTT. The encoded protein is CASSVNGAWTGVDGNSPLHF.

The chain has TRBV2 and TRBJ2-3, with 7 bases that match TRBD2. Germline CDR1 reads SNHLY; CDR2 reads FYNNEI. J lost 4 bases, V lost 7 bases, and 14 bases had no gene match. The CDR3 runs to 16 residues. The chain's CDR3 is CASTSGNQPGADTQYF. The CDR3 DNA is TGTGCCAGCACCAGCGGGAATCAACCGGGGGCAGATACGCAGTATTTT. The entire variable domain, with the rest obtained from reference TRBV2 and TRBJ2-3, is as follows: EPEVTQTPSHQVTQMGQEVILRCVPISNHLYFYWYRQILGQKVEFLVSFYNNEISEKSEIFDDQFSVERPDGSNFTLKIRSTKLEDSAMYFCASTSGNQPGADTQYFGPGTRLTVL.

The chain is built from TRBV5-6 and TRBJ2-1; 7 bases agree with TRBD1. V lost 0 bases, J lost 12 bases, and 9 bases stayed unmatched. This CDR3 contains 14 residues. Per germline, CDR1 SGHDT and CDR2 YYEEEE. The CDR3 bases are TGTGCCAGCAGCTTGGATGCTATTCGGACAGGGCAGTTCTTC. It is translated as CASSLDAIRTGQFF.

The chain links TRBV19 to TRBJ2-1, with D perhaps TRBD2 (6 bases). The V gene lost 10 bases and the J gene lost 0 bases, with 13 bases spanning the gap. CDR1 is LNHDA, CDR2 SQIVND, per germline (reference sequence). CDR3 length: 14 residues. CDR3 protein: CAISDGSSYNEQFF. CDR3 DNA: TGTGCCATCAGTGACGGGAGCTCCTACAATGAGCAGTTCTTC.

V gene TRBV5-1 combines with J gene TRBJ2-5; D may be TRBD1 (6 bases). V gave up 4 bases and J gave up 5 bases, with 15 bases separating them. The CDR3 has 14 amino acids. Germline assignment: CDR1 SGHRS and CDR2 YFSETQ. This CDR3 reads CASSPGRGLETQYF. The CDR3 region has the DNA TGCGCCAGCAGCCCCGGTAGGGGGTTGGAGACCCAGTACTTC.

The chain recombines TRBV15 with TRBJ2-1; TRBD2 matches 8 bases. CDR3 size: 13 residues. Germline V lookup: CDR1 LNHNV, CDR2 YYDKDF (reference sequence). Unmatched junction bases numbered 7, after V lost 5 bases and J lost 10 bases. CDR3: CATSVRLAREQFF. CDR3 nucleotides: TGTGCCACCAGCGTTCGACTAGCGCGCGAGCAGTTCTTC.

The V call is TRBV7-6, the J call TRBJ2-3; 9 positions agree with TRBD2. J lost 2 bases, V lost 1 base, and 7 bases had no gene match. The germline V gene encodes CDR1 SGHVS and CDR2 FNYEAQ. The length of the CDR3 is 17 residues. CDR3 sequence reads: CASSLGLAGTYTDTQYF. The CDR3 DNA reads TGTGCCAGCAGCTTAGGTCTAGCGGGGACCTACACAGATACGCAGTATTTT.